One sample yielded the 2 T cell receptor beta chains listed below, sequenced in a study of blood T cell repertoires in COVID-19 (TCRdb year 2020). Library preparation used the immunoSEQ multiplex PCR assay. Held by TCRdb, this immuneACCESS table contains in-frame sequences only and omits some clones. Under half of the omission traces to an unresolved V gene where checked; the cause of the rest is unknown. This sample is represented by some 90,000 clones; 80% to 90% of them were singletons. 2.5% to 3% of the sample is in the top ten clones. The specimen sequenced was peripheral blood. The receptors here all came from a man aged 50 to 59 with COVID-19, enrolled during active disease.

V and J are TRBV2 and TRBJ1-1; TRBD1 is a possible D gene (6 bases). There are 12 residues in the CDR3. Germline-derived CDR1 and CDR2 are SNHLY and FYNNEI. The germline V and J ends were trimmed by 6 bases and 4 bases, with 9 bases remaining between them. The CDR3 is CASRDRPTEAFF. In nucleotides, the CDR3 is TGTGCCAGCAGAGACAGGCCCACTGAAGCTTTCTTT. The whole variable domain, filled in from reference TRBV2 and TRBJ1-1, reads EPEVTQTPSHQVTQMGQEVILRCVPISNHLYFYWYRQILGQKVEFLVSFYNNEISEKSEIFDDQFSVERPDGSNFTLKIRSTKLEDSAMYFCASRDRPTEAFFGQGTRLTVV.

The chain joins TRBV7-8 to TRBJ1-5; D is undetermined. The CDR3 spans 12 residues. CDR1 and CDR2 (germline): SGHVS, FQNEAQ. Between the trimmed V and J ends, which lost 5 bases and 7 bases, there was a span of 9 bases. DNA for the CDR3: TGTGCCAGCAGCCTCAATAGCCAGCCCCAGCATTTT. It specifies CASSLNSQPQHF.